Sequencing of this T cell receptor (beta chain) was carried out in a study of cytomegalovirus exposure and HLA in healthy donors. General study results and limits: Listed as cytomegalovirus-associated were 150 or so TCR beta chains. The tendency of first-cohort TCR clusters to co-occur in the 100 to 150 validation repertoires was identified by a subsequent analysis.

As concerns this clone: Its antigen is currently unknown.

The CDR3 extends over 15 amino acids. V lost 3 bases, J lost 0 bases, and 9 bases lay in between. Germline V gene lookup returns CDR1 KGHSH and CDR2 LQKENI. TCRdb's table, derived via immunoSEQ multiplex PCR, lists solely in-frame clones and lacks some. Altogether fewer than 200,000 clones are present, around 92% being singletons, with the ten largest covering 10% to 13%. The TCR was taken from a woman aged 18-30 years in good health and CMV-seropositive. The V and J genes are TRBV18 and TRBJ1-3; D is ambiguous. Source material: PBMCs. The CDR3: CASSPSGFSGNTIYF. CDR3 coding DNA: TGTGCCAGCTCACCGTCAGGCTTCTCTGGAAACACCATATATTTT.